This TCR beta chain came from a study of T cell clonality in common variable immunodeficiency. Broader study findings: CVID subjects shared fewer TCRbeta clones than healthy controls did. Fewer deletions and N-nucleotide insertions were reportedly seen in common variable immunodeficiency TCR beta sequences. CVID subjects showed higher TCRbeta clonality than healthy controls.

The protocol was immunoSEQ multiplex PCR, while the TCRdb copy is restricted to in-frame clones and leaves out a portion. The data show 30,000 to 40,000 clones, with none appearing a single time. This clone has just a few counts. No antigen is known for it. Input material: peripheral blood mononuclear cells. The receptor's source is a human donor with common variable immunodeficiency.

The CDR3 reads CASSPRQGLNTGELFF. CDR3 bases read: TGTGCCAGCAGCCCTCGACAGGGGTTAAACACCGGGGAG. The rearrangement links TRBV7-8 to TRBJ2-2, with 8 positions matching TRBD1. The read finishes 3 residues shy of the CDR3 end, and the germline J gene is used to complete it. Trimming removed 5 bases from V and 2 bases from J; junction bases left unmatched: 7. The CDR3 totals 16 residues. Germline assignment: CDR1 SGHVS and CDR2 FQNEAQ.